The 15 T cell receptor beta chains given below trace back to one sample, sequenced in a study of blood T cell repertoires in COVID-19. Clones were sequenced by immunoSEQ multiplex PCR, and TCRdb holds only the in-frame ones, with some missing. The sample holds about 80,000 clones, around four fifths seen once. Source material: peripheral blood. Receptor source: an older man with active or convalescent COVID-19.

The chain joins TRBV12-3 or TRBV12-4 to TRBJ1-1, with 8 bases matching TRBD1. The V segment lost 3 bases and the J segment 12 bases; nucleotides outside the gene matches: 6. The CDR3 totals 12 residues. DNA for the CDR3: TGTGCCAGCAGTTTCCGGACAGGGTTTACTTTCTTT. It specifies CASSFRTGFTFF.

The V gene is TRBV11-2, the J gene TRBJ2-3; perhaps TRBD1 as D (6 bases). There are 14 residues in the CDR3. V lost 5 bases, J lost 7 bases, and 16 bases lay in between. Germline CDR1 and CDR2: SGHAT and FQNNGV. The CDR3 DNA reads TGTGCCAGCAGCCTAGGCTTAGGGGGAAATACGCAGTATTTT. Translating it yields CASSLGLGGNTQYF.

V gene TRBV19 combines with J gene TRBJ2-7; TRBD1 aligns across 8 bases. Germline CDR1 reads LNHDA; CDR2 reads SQIVND (reference sequence). V lost 0 bases and J lost 0; bases outside the gene matches: 16. This CDR3 region has 20 residues. The CDR3 DNA sequence: TGTGCCAGTAGTATAGAACCCTCCAGGGGGCGAGACGGGGGCTCCTACGAGCAGTACTTC. Translating it yields CASSIEPSRGRDGGSYEQYF.

The chain has TRBV19 and TRBJ2-4; 9 nucleotides align to TRBD2. The CDR3 contains 15 residues. The germline CDR1 and CDR2 sequences are LNHDA and SQIVND (reference sequence). V shed 6 bases and J 7 bases; nucleotides not matched to a gene: 10. CDR3 residues: CASREAGGLGNIQYF. CDR3 coding DNA: TGTGCCAGTAGAGAAGCGGGGGGCCTTGGGAACATTCAGTACTTC.

V and J are TRBV3-1 (or the pseudogene TRBV3-2) and TRBJ2-1, with D unclear. Per germline, CDR1 LGHDT and CDR2 YNNKEL (reference sequence). This CDR3 contains 14 residues. The V end was cut by 5 bases, the J end by 0 bases, with 8 bases between. This CDR3 reads CASSTPISYNEQFF. In DNA, the CDR3 is TGTGCCAGCAGCACCCCTATCTCCTACAATGAGCAGTTCTTC.

A few counts support this clone. CDR3 sequence (DNA): TGTGCCAGCATCCCAGACAGGGAATTGAGTGGAAACACCATATATTTT. This encodes CASIPDRELSGNTIYF. This chain connects TRBV6-2 or TRBV6-3 to TRBJ1-3, with TRBD1 matching 7 bases. The junction had 12 bases not matched to a gene; V was cut back by 7 bases and J by 3 bases. This CDR3 region has 16 residues. Germline-derived CDR1 and CDR2 are MNHEY and SVGEGT.

The rearrangement joins TRBV5-1 to TRBJ2-7; 10 bases line up with TRBD2. Germline V gene lookup returns CDR1 SGHRS and CDR2 YFSETQ. The V and J ends lost 1 base and 6 bases, in that order; junction bases with no gene match: 4. The CDR3 has 14 residues. The CDR3 nucleotides read TGCGCCAGCAGCTTGACTAGCGGGATTGGCGAGCAGTACTTC. Translated: CASSLTSGIGEQYF.

This rearrangement joins TRBV7-8 to TRBJ2-2; 7 bases agree with TRBD2. The CDR3 contains 13 residues. CDR1 is SGHVS, CDR2 FQNEAQ, per germline. The ends lost 5 bases at V and 6 bases at J; junction bases unmatched: 3. The CDR3 DNA reads as TGTGCCAGCAGCGTTGGACTAGCCGGGGAGCTGTTTTTT. This translates into CASSVGLAGELFF.

The CDR3 spells CASSSSATSTDTQYF. CDR3 nucleotide sequence: TGTGCCAGTAGTAGTAGCGCAACTAGCACAGATACGCAGTATTTT. V usage is TRBV19 and J usage is TRBJ2-3, with a tentative D call TRBD2 (5 bases). Trimming shortened V by 4 bases and J by 0 bases, and 11 bases separated the two germline ends. Per the germline V gene, CDR1 is LNHDA and CDR2 is SQIVND (reference sequence). The CDR3 consists of 15 residues.

This clone came up once. The chain has TRBV5-8 and TRBJ1-3; D is possibly TRBD1 (5 bases). The germline V and J ends were trimmed by 6 bases and 1 base, with 17 bases remaining between them. Germline V gives CDR1 SGHTS, CDR2 YDEGEE. The CDR3 covers 16 residues. In DNA, the CDR3 is TGTGCCAGCATCCGGCTTAGGGGAATATCTGGAAACACCATATATTTT. Protein: CASIRLRGISGNTIYF. The whole variable domain, remainder taken from reference TRBV5-8 and TRBJ1-3, is EAGVTQSPTHLIKTRGQQATLRCSPISGHTSVYWYQQALGLGLQFLLWYDEGEERNRGNFPPRFSGRQFPNYSSELNVNALELEDSALYLCASIRLRGISGNTIYFGEGSWLTVV.

This rearrangement joins TRBV9 to TRBJ2-5; 10 bases line up with TRBD2. Germline CDR1 reads SGDLS; CDR2 reads YYNGEE. The CDR3 consists of 15 residues. After removal of 3 bases from V and 5 bases from J, the junction contained 7 bases not matched to a gene. As DNA, the CDR3 is TGTGCCAGCAGCGCGGATAGCGGGAGGTTGGAGACCCAGTACTTC. Translated: CASSADSGRLETQYF.

The gene calls are TRBV5-8 and TRBJ1-5; maybe TRBD1 (5 bases). V lost 1 base to trimming and J lost 0 bases, with 11 bases between them. There are 16 residues in the CDR3. CDR1 SGHTS and CDR2 YDEGEE come from the germline V gene. Written as DNA, the CDR3 is TGTGCCAGCAGCTTGTTTAGGGGAAATAGCAATCAGCCCCAGCATTTT. Residues: CASSLFRGNSNQPQHF.

The chain combines TRBV5-6 with TRBJ2-1; D may be TRBD1 (5 bases). V was shortened by 2 bases and J by 0 bases, with 6 bases between the two germline ends. The CDR3 consists of 14 residues. CDR1 is SGHDT, CDR2 YYEEEE, per germline. The CDR3 DNA reads TGTGCCAGCAGCTTAGGACACTCCTACAATGAGCAGTTCTTC. Its protein is CASSLGHSYNEQFF.

The rearrangement links TRBV9 to TRBJ1-1, with D uncertain. Trimming took 0 bases from V and 2 from J, leaving 11 bases between them. This CDR3 comprises 15 residues. Germline V gene sequence: CDR1 SGDLS, CDR2 YYNGEE. The CDR3, as DNA: TGTGCCAGCAGCGTAGTGAGTGCATTTAACACTGAAGCTTTCTTT. Residues: CASSVVSAFNTEAFF.

DNA for the CDR3: TGTGCCAGCTCCCCGACCTTGGGGGAGGCTTACAATGAGCAGTTCTTC. Translating it yields CASSPTLGEAYNEQFF. The rearrangement uses TRBV18 and TRBJ2-1; perhaps TRBD2 as D (6 bases). The germline V and J ends were trimmed by 6 bases and 4 bases, with 19 bases remaining between them. The germline V gene has CDR1 KGHSH and CDR2 LQKENI. The CDR3 length is 16 residues.